One and the same sample provided the 29 T cell receptor beta chains below, sequenced in a study of long-term antiretroviral therapy in people with HIV. Samples were assayed with immunoSEQ v3.0 at survey level. Some clones are missing from TCRdb's copy, which holds only in-frame ones; the method was immunoSEQ multiplex PCR. Here the sample spans about 36,000 clones, 80% to 90% being singletons. The sample consisted of unsorted PBMCs, taken 2.2 years after starting antiretroviral therapy. These receptors were taken from a man in his late teens or twenties with HIV.

V is TRBV6-1 and J is TRBJ1-2; weak D call: TRBD1 (6 bases). Deletions cut 6 bases from V and 8 bases from J, with 22 bases between. The CDR3 extends over 15 amino acids. In germline, CDR1 is MNHNS, CDR2 SASEGT. The CDR3 DNA reads TGTGCCAGCAGCGAACCGGGACATAAGGGTTCGGGCTACACCTTC. This sequence encodes CASSEPGHKGSGYTF.

The chain links TRBV30 to TRBJ1-1; perhaps TRBD1 as D (5 bases). Trimming took 0 bases from V and 0 from J, leaving 11 bases between them. The CDR3 has 15 residues. The germline gives CDR1 GTSNPN, CDR2 SVGIG (reference sequence). CDR3 DNA: TGTGCCTGGAGTGTTGTTGGGGGATTGAACACTGAAGCTTTCTTT. Its translation: CAWSVVGGLNTEAFF.

The chain combines TRBV19 with TRBJ2-1; the match to TRBD2 covers 10 bases. The junction had 11 bases not matched to a gene; V was cut back by 6 bases and J by 3 bases. The CDR3 has 17 amino acids. Germline-derived CDR1 and CDR2 are LNHDA and SQIVND (reference sequence). This chain's CDR3 is CASRLVAGGVVYNEQFF. The CDR3 nucleotides are TGTGCCAGTAGACTTGTAGCGGGAGGCGTCGTCTACAATGAGCAGTTCTTC.

The V call is TRBV5-1, the J call TRBJ1-2, with 11 positions matching TRBD1. The CDR3 runs to 15 residues. V shed 0 bases, J shed 8 bases, and the junction held 6 bases outside the gene matches. CDR1 is SGHRS and CDR2 is YFSETQ in the germline V gene. The CDR3 DNA sequence: TGCGCCAGCAGCTTGGTGGACAGGGGGCAAGGAGGCTACACCTTC. It yields the protein CASSLVDRGQGGYTF.

The rearrangement joins TRBV7-2 to TRBJ1-1, with TRBD1 matching over 8 bases. The CDR3 spans 15 residues. Germline values: CDR1 SGHTA, CDR2 FQGNSA. V lost 5 bases, J lost 4 bases, and 9 bases stayed unmatched. This CDR3 reads CASSANRGASTEAFF. The CDR3, as DNA: TGTGCCAGCAGCGCCAACAGGGGGGCGAGCACTGAAGCTTTCTTT.

The chain is built from TRBV27 and TRBJ2-3; D uncertain. Germline V gene sequence: CDR1 MNHEY, CDR2 SMNVEV (reference sequence). Trimming removed 2 bases at V and 4 bases at J, with 10 bases between. The CDR3 is 14 amino acids. In DNA form, the CDR3 reads TGTGCCAGCAGTTTACGATTTGAAGCAGATACGCAGTATTTT. Amino acid sequence: CASSLRFEADTQYF.

The chain uses TRBV27 and TRBJ2-5; 11 bases agree with TRBD2. Trimming removed 6 bases from V and 5 bases from J; junction bases left unmatched: 8. The length of the CDR3 is 15 residues. Germline values: CDR1 MNHEY, CDR2 SMNVEV (reference sequence). The CDR3 here is CASRLAGGRPETQYF. CDR3 sequence (DNA): TGTGCCAGCAGGTTAGCGGGAGGGCGTCCGGAGACCCAGTACTTC.

This rearrangement joins TRBV27 to TRBJ2-7; 7 bases are shared with TRBD1. Germline values: CDR1 MNHEY, CDR2 SMNVEV (reference sequence). V was clipped by 4 bases and J by 5 bases; unmatched bases: 2. This CDR3 is 12 amino acids long. The CDR3 spells CASSSTGNEQYF. The CDR3 bases are TGTGCCAGCAGTTCGACAGGGAACGAGCAGTACTTC.

The chain is built from TRBV29-1 and TRBJ2-7, with D possibly TRBD2 on 6 matching bases. Germline CDR1 reads SQVTM; CDR2 reads ANQGSEA. This CDR3 has 14 residues. V dropped 0 bases and J dropped 0 bases, with 9 bases sitting between them. CDR3 sequence reads: CSVEEKGLSYEQYF. CDR3 nucleotides: TGCAGCGTTGAAGAAAAGGGACTCTCCTACGAGCAGTACTTC.

The V call is TRBV28, the J call TRBJ2-1; D not certain. This CDR3 comprises 10 residues. Per the germline V gene, CDR1 is MDHEN and CDR2 is SYDVKM. The V and J ends lost 3 bases and 6 bases respectively, with 0 bases between them. The CDR3 loop reads CASSFNEQFF. Written as DNA, the CDR3 is TGTGCCAGCAGTTTCAATGAGCAGTTCTTC.

The chain combines TRBV15 with TRBJ1-4; 7 bases fit TRBD1. The germline V gene has CDR1 LNHNV and CDR2 YYDKDF (reference sequence). This CDR3 region has 15 residues. Trimming at V came to 3 bases and at J to 7 bases, leaving 8 bases not matched to a gene. CDR3 DNA sequence: TGTGCCACCAGCAGGGAGGAGGGGGCAGGTGAAAAACTGTTTTTT. Encoded protein: CATSREEGAGEKLFF.

This chain joins TRBV6-1 and TRBJ2-7, with D perhaps matching TRBD1 or TRBD2 (6 bases each). CDR3 length equals 14 residues. Germline CDR1 MNHNS, CDR2 SASEGT. The ends were cut back, 4 bases at V and 1 base at J, with 11 bases in the middle. Here the CDR3 DNA reads TGTGCCAGCAGTGCGAGGGGGAGGTCCTACGAGCAGTACTTC. Its translation is CASSARGRSYEQYF.

J is TRBJ1-4 and V is TRBV6-5; a possible D gene is TRBD1 (6 bases). CDR1 MNHEY and CDR2 SVGAGI come from the germline V gene. V lost 0 bases and J lost 10, with 18 bases in between. The CDR3 runs 16 residues. CDR3 residues: CASSYSKDAQGRKLFF. DNA for the CDR3: TGTGCCAGCAGTTACTCCAAAGACGCTCAGGGGCGAAAACTGTTTTTT.

The rearrangement joins TRBV5-1 to TRBJ1-1, with D uncertain. V lost 4 bases and J lost 1, with 11 bases in between. The CDR3 spans 14 residues. The germline V gene has CDR1 SGHRS and CDR2 YFSETQ. The CDR3, as DNA: TGCGCCAGCAGCCCCTCTCCCCAGAACACTGAAGCTTTCTTT. Its protein product is CASSPSPQNTEAFF.

This sequence joins TRBV4-3 and TRBJ2-7; perhaps TRBD1 as D (6 bases). V was trimmed by 5 bases and J by 2 bases, leaving 13 bases between them. The germline CDR1 and CDR2 sequences are LGHNA and YSLEER. The CDR3 has 14 residues. This CDR3 reads CASSSRDTPYEQYF. The CDR3 DNA is TGCGCCAGCAGCAGCCGGGACACCCCCTACGAGCAGTACTTC.

V gene TRBV2 combines with J gene TRBJ2-7, with TRBD1 matching 7 bases. The CDR3 consists of 12 residues. V trimming: 7 bases; J trimming: 5 bases; junction bases outside the gene matches: 5. Germline V gene sequence: CDR1 SNHLY, CDR2 FYNNEI. The CDR3 sequence is CASKRQGHEQYF. The CDR3 nucleotides are TGTGCCAGCAAAAGACAGGGCCACGAGCAGTACTTC.

The chain uses TRBV14 and TRBJ2-3; 8 nucleotides line up with TRBD2. Germline V gene sequence: CDR1 SGHDN, CDR2 FVKESK. The CDR3 has 17 residues. V trimming: 5 bases; J trimming: 6 bases; junction bases outside the gene matches: 16. CDR3 in DNA: TGTGCCAGCAGCGGGTGGCGCTTAGCGGGACCCGGGGATACGCAGTATTTT. This codes for CASSGWRLAGPGDTQYF.

The chain combines TRBV7-8 with TRBJ1-3; a possible D gene is TRBD1 (6 bases). The germline gives CDR1 SGHVS, CDR2 FQNEAQ. Trimming cost V 5 bases and J 4 bases, with 9 bases left between them. The CDR3 covers 13 residues. CDR3 sequence (DNA): TGTGCCAGCAGCCCAGGGGTAGGAAACACCATATATTTT. Its translation is CASSPGVGNTIYF.

The J gene is TRBJ2-7, the V gene TRBV7-2; D gene uncertain. Trimming left V 4 bases short and J 6 bases short, with 10 bases between. Germline loops: CDR1 SGHTA, CDR2 FQGNSA. The CDR3 covers 12 residues. The CDR3 spells CASSSGLGEQYF. The CDR3, as DNA: TGTGCCAGCAGCTCGGGCCTAGGCGAGCAGTACTTC.

This chain connects TRBV21-1 to TRBJ1-5; the table's D call of TRBD1 was not tested on the DNA. TRBV21-1 is a pseudogene. This CDR3 region has 14 residues. The CDR3 protein is CASNGTEGNQPQHF. The CDR3 nucleotides read TGTGCCAGCAACGGGACAGAGGGGAATCAGCCCCAGCATTTT.

This clone was seen just once. The chain employs TRBV1 and TRBJ2-7; the table's D call TRBD1 went unverified against the DNA. TRBV1 is an annotated pseudogene. The CDR3 is 15 amino acids. Here the CDR3 reads CTSSRGTGGSYEQYF. DNA for the CDR3: TGCACCAGCAGCCGAGGGACAGGGGGCAGCTACGAGCAGTACTTC.

This clone was recorded only once. V and J are TRBV5-4 and TRBJ2-7, with 12 bases aligning to TRBD2. This CDR3 is built from 16 residues. Trimming removed 0 bases from V and 4 bases from J; junction bases left unmatched: 5. Germline CDR1 and CDR2: SGHNT and YYREEE (reference sequence). CDR3 sequence (DNA): TGTGCCAGCAGCTTGGCGGCTAGCGGGGGGGAATACGAGCAGTACTTC. It yields the protein CASSLAASGGEYEQYF.

The genes are TRBV28 and TRBJ2-4; tentatively, D is TRBD2 (7 bases). The CDR3 consists of 15 residues. V was clipped by 6 bases and J by 6 bases, with 18 bases between them. Germline V gene sequence: CDR1 MDHEN, CDR2 SYDVKM. For the CDR3, the DNA is TGTGCCAGCAGCCCCTTAGGGGGGGTCGGAAACATTCAGTACTTC. Protein sequence: CASSPLGGVGNIQYF.

The rearrangement links TRBV9 to TRBJ2-5; 7 bases are a match to TRBD2. The V segment lost 3 bases and the J segment 3 bases; nucleotides outside the gene matches: 11. The germline CDR1 and CDR2 sequences are SGDLS and YYNGEE. The CDR3 is made up of 16 amino acids. The CDR3 sequence: CASSGEPLAEEETQYF. The CDR3 bases are TGTGCCAGCAGCGGCGAGCCCCTAGCGGAGGAAGAGACCCAGTACTTC.

J is TRBJ2-1 and V is TRBV7-9; TRBD1 might be the D (5 bases). The V gene's germline CDR1 is SEHNR and CDR2 FQNEAQ (reference sequence). Trimming removed 6 bases at V and 3 bases at J, with 21 bases between. The CDR3 sequence is 17 residues long. The DNA of the CDR3 is TGTGCCAGCAGAGACCTCAGGGAAGGGTACTACTACAATGAGCAGTTCTTC. Translated: CASRDLREGYYYNEQFF.

The rearrangement links TRBV6-6 to TRBJ2-2; 11 bases are shared with TRBD2. The CDR3 is made up of 15 amino acids. The germline CDR1 and CDR2 sequences are MNHNY and SVGAGI (reference sequence). Trimming at V came to 6 bases and at J to 1 base, leaving 1 base not matched to a gene. The CDR3 bases are TGTGCCAGCAGCCTAGCGGGAGGGAACACCGGGGAGCTGTTTTTT. As protein: CASSLAGGNTGELFF.

V and J are TRBV5-4 and TRBJ1-1; D may be TRBD1 (5 bases). Trimming removed 4 bases from V and 5 bases from J, with 9 bases in between. This CDR3 is built from 12 residues. The germline gives CDR1 SGHNT, CDR2 YYREEE (reference sequence). In nucleotides, the CDR3 is TGTGCCAGCAGCGGGGCCCCAACTGAAGCTTTCTTT. Amino acid sequence: CASSGAPTEAFF.

The chain couples TRBV5-4 to TRBJ2-5; D is uncertain. CDR1 and CDR2 (germline): SGHNT, YYREEE (reference sequence). This CDR3 is 15 amino acids long. Trimming removed 0 bases at V and 5 bases at J, with 14 bases between. The CDR3 nucleotides are TGTGCCAGCAGCTTGGCCAATGTGATAGGGGAGACCCAGTACTTC. Encoded protein: CASSLANVIGETQYF.

The chain employs TRBV5-4 and TRBJ2-1; the match to TRBD2 covers 10 bases. Germline trimming cut 2 bases from V and 7 bases from J; bases unmatched to any gene: 6. This CDR3 comprises 15 residues. Germline V gives CDR1 SGHNT, CDR2 YYREEE (reference sequence). The CDR3 region has the DNA TGTGCCAGCAGCTTTAGCGGGAGGCCGGGGAATGAGCAGTTCTTC. Translating it yields CASSFSGRPGNEQFF.